The clone carrying this T cell receptor (beta chain) was detected a few times. No antigen is known for it. These data come from a study of beta chain features in type 1 diabetes. Study-level points and caveats: Moderately but significantly shorter TCRB CDR3s were found in Type 1 diabetes patients in all four CD4+ subsets. For patients, the naive, central memory and Treg TCRB repertoires appeared more alike than for healthy donors. Sequencing of cDNA might inflate the share of cells that strongly express TCR.

Germline loops: CDR1 SEHNR, CDR2 FQNEAQ (reference sequence). CDR3 length: 13 residues. V lost 5 bases, J lost 3 bases, and 8 bases lay in between. Isolated RNA was reverse transcribed in full, so expressed TCRB transcripts were sequenced. The data were produced by immunoSEQ multiplex PCR, yet TCRdb's version contains in-frame clones alone and is incomplete. The sample holds around 140,000 clones, approximately 13% seen once. The chain couples TRBV7-9 to TRBJ2-1; D is unclear. The TCR originated in a young man with type 1 diabetes. Input material: central memory CD4+ T cells from blood. The CDR3 sequence: CASSGSVYNEQFF. Here the CDR3 DNA reads TGTGCCAGCAGCGGATCCGTCTACAATGAGCAGTTCTTC.